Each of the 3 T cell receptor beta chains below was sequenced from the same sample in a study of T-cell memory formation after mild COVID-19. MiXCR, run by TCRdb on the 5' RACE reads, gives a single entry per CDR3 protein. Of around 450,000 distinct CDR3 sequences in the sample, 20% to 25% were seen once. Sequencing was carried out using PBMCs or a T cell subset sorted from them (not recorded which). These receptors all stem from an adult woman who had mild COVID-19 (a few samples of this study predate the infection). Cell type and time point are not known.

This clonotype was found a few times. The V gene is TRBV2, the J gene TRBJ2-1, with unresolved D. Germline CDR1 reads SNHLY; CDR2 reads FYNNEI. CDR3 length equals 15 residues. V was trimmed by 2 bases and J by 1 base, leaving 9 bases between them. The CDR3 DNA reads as TGTGCCAGCAGTGAACTAGAAGGGTCCTACAATGAGCAGTTCTTC. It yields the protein CASSELEGSYNEQFF.

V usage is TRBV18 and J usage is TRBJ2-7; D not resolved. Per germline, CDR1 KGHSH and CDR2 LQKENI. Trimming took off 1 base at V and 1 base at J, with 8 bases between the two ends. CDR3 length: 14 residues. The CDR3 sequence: CASSPRYNSYEQYF. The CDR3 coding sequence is TGTGCCAGCTCACCACGGTACAATTCCTACGAGCAGTACTTC.

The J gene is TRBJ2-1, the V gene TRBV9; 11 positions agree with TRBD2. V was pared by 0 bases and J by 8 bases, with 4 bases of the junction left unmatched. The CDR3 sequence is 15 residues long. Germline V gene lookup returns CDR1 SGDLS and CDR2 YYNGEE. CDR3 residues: CASSVVGSGRDEQFF. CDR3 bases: TGTGCCAGCAGCGTAGTGGGTAGCGGGAGGGATGAGCAGTTCTTC.